These T cell receptor beta chains were read from a single sample in a study of shared clonotypes between healthy human individuals. This table comes from immunoSEQ multiplex PCR, and its TCRdb copy is limited to in-frame clones, with some not included. The data show about half a million clones, with approximately 80% seen just once and around 12% held by the top ten. The material sequenced was PBMCs. The receptors derive from a woman in her forties in good health. Some clones in this sample may be carry-over from other donors' samples. The CDR3 runs from the conserved cysteine through the conserved F or W. The D gene is left open where the match is weak. Some rows mark clone size as missing; the rest say once, few, many or name a class of expanded clone.

D gene: -
J gene: TRBJ2-7
V gene: TRBV30
clone size: few
CDR3 DNA: TGTGCCTGGAGTGTCCCGGAGGCCTACGAGCAGTACTTC
CDR3 protein: CAWSVPEAYEQYF

D gene: -
J gene: TRBJ1-1
V gene: TRBV10-3
clone size: -
CDR3 DNA: TGTGCCATCCCCCTGGACGGAACTGAAGCTTTCTTT
CDR3 protein: CAIPLDGTEAFF

D gene: -
J gene: TRBJ2-5
V gene: TRBV18
clone size: many
CDR3 DNA: TGTGCCAGCTCCCCCGGAACTAGCCAGGAGACCCAGTACTTC
CDR3 protein: CASSPGTSQETQYF

D gene: -
J gene: TRBJ1-2
V gene: TRBV20-1
clone size: -
CDR3 DNA: TGCAGTGCTATGGGGTTCGTGGGCTACACCTTC
CDR3 protein: CSAMGFVGYTF

D gene: -
J gene: TRBJ1-2
V gene: TRBV10-2
clone size: -
CDR3 DNA: TGCGCCAGCAGAGGACAGTCTAGCTATGGCTACACCTTC
CDR3 protein: CASRGQSSYGYTF

D gene: -
J gene: TRBJ2-3
V gene: TRBV9
clone size: -
CDR3 DNA: TGTGCCAGCAGCGGTGGTTCCGGGAACACAGATACGCAGTATTTT
CDR3 protein: CASSGGSGNTDTQYF

D gene: -
J gene: TRBJ2-7
V gene: TRBV18
clone size: -
CDR3 DNA: TGTGCCAGCTCACCACCGGGGGCCTACGAGCAGTACTTC
CDR3 protein: CASSPPGAYEQYF

D gene: -
J gene: TRBJ2-3
V gene: TRBV29-1
clone size: once
CDR3 DNA: TGCAGCGTTGAAGCAACGGGAGACTTAGATACGCAGTATTTT
CDR3 protein: CSVEATGDLDTQYF

D gene: TRBD2
J gene: TRBJ2-7
V gene: TRBV5-1
clone size: few
CDR3 DNA: TGCGCCAGCAGCTTGTCGGGCGGGAGTAGCTACGAGCAGTACTTC
CDR3 protein: CASSLSGGSSYEQYF

D gene: TRBD1
J gene: TRBJ2-7
V gene: TRBV7-2
clone size: -
CDR3 DNA: TGTGCCAGCAGCCGACAGGGGGCGAAACCCTACGAGCAGTACTTC
CDR3 protein: CASSRQGAKPYEQYF

D gene: -
J gene: TRBJ2-2
V gene: TRBV29-1
clone size: -
CDR3 DNA: TGCAGCGTTGCCACGGGACCCGCCCCCGGGGAGCTGTTTTTT
CDR3 protein: CSVATGPAPGELFF

D gene: -
J gene: TRBJ1-2
V gene: TRBV1
clone size: -
CDR3 DNA: TGCACCAGCAGCCCCCGCAACAGGGGGCCTCGCTATGGCTACACCTTC
CDR3 protein: CTSSPRNRGPRYGYTF

D gene: -
J gene: TRBJ2-7
V gene: TRBV5-5
clone size: -
CDR3 DNA: TGTGCCAGCAGCTTGCGCCCAGGGCTTTCCTACGAGCAGTACTTC
CDR3 protein: CASSLRPGLSYEQYF

D gene: -
J gene: TRBJ2-6
V gene: TRBV2
clone size: -
CDR3 DNA: TGTGCCAGCAGTCGCACAGTGTTCTCTGGGGCCAACGTCCTGACTTTC
CDR3 protein: CASSRTVFSGANVLTF

D gene: -
J gene: TRBJ1-6
V gene: TRBV29-1
clone size: -
CDR3 DNA: TGCAGCGGGCGGGCAGGTCCGAATTCACCCCTCCACTTT
CDR3 protein: CSGRAGPNSPLHF

D gene: TRBD2
J gene: TRBJ2-1
V gene: TRBV5-6
clone size: -
CDR3 DNA: TGTGCCAGCAGCTTGCTAGCGGGGCTCTACAATGAGCAGTTCTTC
CDR3 protein: CASSLLAGLYNEQFF

D gene: TRBD2
J gene: TRBJ2-2
V gene: TRBV7-9
clone size: -
CDR3 DNA: TGTGCCAGCACCCCGCCTTCTCTGGAGGGAGGGCGCGTCGGGGAGCTGTTTTTT
CDR3 protein: CASTPPSLEGGRVGELFF

D gene: -
J gene: TRBJ1-5
V gene: TRBV18
clone size: -
CDR3 DNA: TGTGCCAGCTCACCGACGACAGATCAGCCCCAGCATTTT
CDR3 protein: CASSPTTDQPQHF

D gene: -
J gene: TRBJ2-5
V gene: TRBV7-2
clone size: -
CDR3 DNA: TGTGCCAGCTCGCGGGGTGAAGCCCCAGAGACCCAGTACTTC
CDR3 protein: CASSRGEAPETQYF

D gene: -
J gene: TRBJ2-2
V gene: TRBV10-3
clone size: -
CDR3 DNA: TGTGCCATCAGTGGACAGCAGAACACCGGGGAGCTGTTTTTT
CDR3 protein: CAISGQQNTGELFF

D gene: -
J gene: TRBJ2-1
V gene: TRBV27
clone size: -
CDR3 DNA: TGTGCCAGCAGCCTGAGTGTGGCCAATGAGCAGTTCTTC
CDR3 protein: CASSLSVANEQFF

D gene: -
J gene: TRBJ2-7
V gene: TRBV28
clone size: few
CDR3 DNA: TGTGCCAGCAGTTTAAGCCAGGCGCTATACGAGCAGTACTTC
CDR3 protein: CASSLSQALYEQYF

D gene: TRBD1
J gene: TRBJ1-1
V gene: TRBV28
clone size: -
CDR3 DNA: TGTGCCAGCAGTCCAGCCGGGACAGGGAGCACTGAAGCTTTCTTT
CDR3 protein: CASSPAGTGSTEAFF

D gene: TRBD2
J gene: TRBJ2-5
V gene: TRBV7-9
clone size: -
CDR3 DNA: TGTGCCAGCAGCTTCCGCGGGGGAATGAGCCAAGAGACCCAGTACTTC
CDR3 protein: CASSFRGGMSQETQYF

D gene: TRBD2
J gene: TRBJ2-1
V gene: TRBV7-3
clone size: -
CDR3 DNA: TGTGCCAGCAGCTTAGCAGCGGGAGGGTATTATGAGCAGTTCTTC
CDR3 protein: CASSLAAGGYYEQFF

D gene: -
J gene: TRBJ2-2
V gene: TRBV6-4
clone size: -
CDR3 DNA: TGTGCCAGCAGTGACTGGACCGGGGAGCTGTTTTTT
CDR3 protein: CASSDWTGELFF

D gene: TRBD2
J gene: TRBJ2-5
V gene: TRBV5-1
clone size: -
CDR3 DNA: TGCGCCAGCAGCTTGATAACTAGCGGGAGTCGAGAGACCCAGTACTTC
CDR3 protein: CASSLITSGSRETQYF

D gene: TRBD1
J gene: TRBJ2-3
V gene: TRBV2
clone size: many
CDR3 DNA: TGTGCCAGCAGGGACAGGACAGGGAGCACAGATACGCAGTATTTT
CDR3 protein: CASRDRTGSTDTQYF

D gene: -
J gene: TRBJ1-5
V gene: TRBV30
clone size: -
CDR3 DNA: TGTGCCTGGAGACCCGGCAGTTCAGACTATCAGCCCCAGCATTTT
CDR3 protein: CAWRPGSSDYQPQHF

D gene: -
J gene: TRBJ2-3
V gene: TRBV9
clone size: -
CDR3 DNA: TGTGCCAGCAGCGTAGGATTTGGAGCAGGGAACACAGATACGCAGTATTTT
CDR3 protein: CASSVGFGAGNTDTQYF

D gene: -
J gene: TRBJ2-5
V gene: TRBV10-3
clone size: -
CDR3 DNA: TGTGCCATCAAAGGTAGCGGAGGGGATTTGGAGACCCAGTACTTC
CDR3 protein: CAIKGSGGDLETQYF

D gene: -
J gene: TRBJ1-4
V gene: TRBV14
clone size: -
CDR3 DNA: TGTGCCAGCAGCCCCTTAGACAGGATCGAAAAACTGTTTTTT
CDR3 protein: CASSPLDRIEKLFF

D gene: -
J gene: TRBJ1-1
V gene: TRBV5-1
clone size: -
CDR3 DNA: TGCGCCAGCAGCTTGGATATTTCAGGGGACACTGAAGCTTTCTTT
CDR3 protein: CASSLDISGDTEAFF

D gene: TRBD2
J gene: TRBJ2-3
V gene: TRBV7-3
clone size: few
CDR3 DNA: TGTGCCAGCAGCACAGGGGCTAGCGGGAGCCCAGATACGCAGTATTTT
CDR3 protein: CASSTGASGSPDTQYF

D gene: -
J gene: TRBJ1-3
V gene: TRBV2
clone size: -
CDR3 DNA: TGTGCCAGCCTACAGGGATCGGGGGGAAACACCATATATTTT
CDR3 protein: CASLQGSGGNTIYF

D gene: TRBD2
J gene: TRBJ2-7
V gene: TRBV7-9
clone size: -
CDR3 DNA: TGTGCCAGCAGCCCCGCACTAGCGGGAACCGAGCAGTACTTC
CDR3 protein: CASSPALAGTEQYF

D gene: -
J gene: TRBJ2-1
V gene: TRBV11-2
clone size: -
CDR3 DNA: TGTGCCAGCAGCCTAGACAAGCTATCCTACAATGAGCAGTTCTTC
CDR3 protein: CASSLDKLSYNEQFF

D gene: TRBD1
J gene: TRBJ1-5
V gene: TRBV18
clone size: -
CDR3 DNA: TGTGCCAGCTCACCAGAACAGGGGGCAAGTCAGCCCCAGCATTTT
CDR3 protein: CASSPEQGASQPQHF

D gene: TRBD1
J gene: TRBJ1-1
V gene: TRBV19
clone size: -
CDR3 DNA: TGTGCCAGTAGTATGGACAGGGGGCCCACTGAAGCTTTCTTT
CDR3 protein: CASSMDRGPTEAFF

D gene: TRBD2
J gene: TRBJ2-3
V gene: TRBV7-2
clone size: -
CDR3 DNA: TGTGCCAGCAGCTTAGTAGCGGGAGCGGGAGATACGCAGTATTTT
CDR3 protein: CASSLVAGAGDTQYF

D gene: TRBD1
J gene: TRBJ2-7
V gene: TRBV18
clone size: -
CDR3 DNA: TGTGCCAGCTCACCATTGGACAGGGGAGGCGAGCAGTACTTC
CDR3 protein: CASSPLDRGGEQYF

D gene: TRBD2
J gene: TRBJ2-2
V gene: TRBV27
clone size: -
CDR3 DNA: TGTGCCAGCAGTTCCGGGACTAGCGGAAACATTCACCGGGAGCTGTTTTTT
CDR3 protein: CASSSGTSGNIHRELFF

D gene: TRBD2
J gene: TRBJ2-2
V gene: TRBV11-2
clone size: -
CDR3 DNA: TGTGCCAGCAGCTTGGGAGGGGCTAGCGGAAACACCGGGGAGCTGTTTTTT
CDR3 protein: CASSLGGASGNTGELFF

D gene: TRBD2
J gene: TRBJ2-2
V gene: TRBV9
clone size: -
CDR3 DNA: TGTGCCAGCAGCGGCACTAGCGGGAGGACCACCGGGGAGCTGTTTTTT
CDR3 protein: CASSGTSGRTTGELFF

D gene: TRBD2
J gene: TRBJ2-7
V gene: TRBV15
clone size: -
CDR3 DNA: TGTGCCACCAGCAGAGCCGCTTCTAGCGGGAGTTCCTACGAGCAGTACTTC
CDR3 protein: CATSRAASSGSSYEQYF

D gene: -
J gene: TRBJ2-1
V gene: TRBV18
clone size: -
CDR3 DNA: TGTGCCAGCTCAGCTACAGGTCATTCCTATATGTCCCTCTCCTACAATGAGCAGTTCTTC
CDR3 protein: CASSATGHSYMSLSYNEQFF

D gene: TRBD2
J gene: TRBJ2-3
V gene: TRBV14
clone size: -
CDR3 DNA: TGTGCCAAACTGGGGAGGGTAGATACGCAGTATTTT
CDR3 protein: CAKLGRVDTQYF